The 25 T cell receptor beta chains listed next were all sequenced from one sample in a study of Ad26.COV2.S vaccination and SARS-CoV-2 variants. Repertoires were generated with immunoSEQ multiplex PCR, while TCRdb's copy carries only in-frame clones and drops some. The sample includes more than 300,000 clones, 85% of them seen just once. The treatment is: some 20 received Ad26.COV2.S at low or high dose, single or two shots; roughly 5 received placebo; per-sample allocation not given. Samples came from day 63 after the first vaccine or placebo injection. Sequencing was performed on peripheral blood, taken in a trial of Ad26.COV2.S vaccine versus placebo. The receptors come from a person between 18 and 60 years old who received the Ad26.COV2.S COVID-19 vaccine or a placebo.

The chain joins TRBV5-6 to TRBJ1-1; 8 positions match TRBD1. The CDR3 contains 13 residues. From germline, CDR1 is SGHDT and CDR2 YYEEEE. The V and J ends lost 4 bases and 7 bases, in that order; junction bases with no gene match: 6. CDR3 amino acids: CASSRTGRVEAFF. The CDR3 bases are TGTGCCAGCAGCCGGACAGGGCGGGTTGAAGCTTTCTTT.

The chain couples TRBV6-5 to TRBJ2-1, with a weak D call TRBD2 (6 bases). Germline values: CDR1 MNHEY, CDR2 SVGAGI. The CDR3 has 14 amino acids. V gave up 6 bases and J gave up 10 bases, with 19 bases separating them. CDR3 nucleotides: TGTGCCAGCAGCGATCCAACGGAGGGATCCGAGCAGTTCTTC. Translating it yields CASSDPTEGSEQFF.

The genes are TRBV9 and TRBJ2-1; 11 nucleotides line up with TRBD2. The germline V gene encodes CDR1 SGDLS and CDR2 YYNGEE. This CDR3 spans 16 amino acids. The V and J ends lost 3 bases and 8 bases, in that order; junction bases with no gene match: 10. CDR3 sequence (DNA): TGTGCCAGCAGCGCCGGGGGACTAGCGGTTGGTCATGAGCAGTTCTTC. It codes for CASSAGGLAVGHEQFF.

The chain couples TRBV9 to TRBJ2-7, with 9 bases matching TRBD1. The germline V gene encodes CDR1 SGDLS and CDR2 YYNGEE. The V segment lost 1 base and the J segment 5 bases; nucleotides outside the gene matches: 7. This CDR3 comprises 15 residues. CDR3 bases: TGTGCCAGCAGCGTATCGGGACAGGGTATCCACGAGCAGTACTTC. The encoded protein is CASSVSGQGIHEQYF. Supplemented by reference TRBV9 and TRBJ2-7, the full variable domain reads DSGVTQTPKHLITATGQRVTLRCSPRSGDLSVYWYQQSLDQGLQFLIQYYNGEERAKGNILERFSAQQFPDLHSELNLSSLELGDSALYFCASSVSGQGIHEQYFGPGTRLTVT.

The rearrangement joins TRBV9 to TRBJ1-6, with 9 bases fitting TRBD1. Germline assignment: CDR1 SGDLS and CDR2 YYNGEE. The CDR3 extends over 15 amino acids. The V and J ends lost 0 bases and 11 bases, in that order; junction bases with no gene match: 6. CDR3 in amino acids: CASSVAQGALAPLHF. The CDR3 DNA is TGTGCCAGCAGCGTAGCACAGGGGGCTCTGGCACCCCTCCACTTT.

The rearrangement uses TRBV3-1 (or the pseudogene TRBV3-2) and TRBJ1-1; D is unresolved. Germline CDR1 and CDR2: LGHDT and YNNKEL (reference sequence). Trimming took 4 bases from V and 0 from J, leaving 6 bases between them. The CDR3 contains 13 residues. The CDR3 here is CASSPQLNTEAFF. The DNA of the CDR3 is TGTGCCAGCAGCCCCCAACTGAACACTGAAGCTTTCTTT.

This clone was seen a few times. This sample includes further DNA sequences coding for the same CDR3. The CDR3 loop reads CASSVTGGGNQPQHF. In DNA form, the CDR3 reads TGCGCCAGCAGCGTGACAGGGGGCGGCAATCAGCCCCAGCATTTT. J is TRBJ1-5 and V is TRBV5-1; 10 positions agree with TRBD1. Unmatched junction bases numbered 3, after V lost 4 bases and J lost 2 bases. Germline CDR1 and CDR2: SGHRS and YFSETQ. The CDR3 has 15 residues.

V and J are TRBV18 and TRBJ1-5, with D possibly being TRBD1 (5 bases). The CDR3 contains 16 residues. Looked up from germline, CDR1 is KGHSH and CDR2 is LQKENI. V was clipped by 2 bases and J by 0 bases, with 11 bases between them. CDR3 sequence: CASSPGTGRSNQPQHF. CDR3 bases: TGTGCCAGCTCACCAGGTACGGGACGTAGCAATCAGCCCCAGCATTTT. Full variable domain (outside the CDR3, taken from reference TRBV18 and TRBJ1-5): NAGVMQNPRHLVRRRGQEARLRCSPMKGHSHVYWYRQLPEEGLKFMVYLQKENIIDESGMPKERFSAEFPKEGPSILRIQQVVRGDSAAYFCASSPGTGRSNQPQHFGDGTRLSIL.

The chain couples TRBV2 to TRBJ2-2; a possible D gene is TRBD1 (6 bases). The V end lost 3 bases, the J end lost 0 bases, and 20 bases lay between the germline ends. The CDR3 is 19 residues long. Germline V gene sequence: CDR1 SNHLY, CDR2 FYNNEI. The CDR3 loop is CASSDLIRTDRANTGELFF. In DNA form, the CDR3 reads TGTGCCAGCAGTGATCTGATAAGGACAGACCGAGCGAACACCGGGGAGCTGTTTTTT.

The V call is TRBV10-3, the J call TRBJ2-7; 12 bases are shared with TRBD1. This CDR3 comprises 16 residues. CDR1 is ENHRY, CDR2 SYGVKD, per germline. J lost 4 bases, V lost 7 bases, and 11 bases had no gene match. The CDR3 protein is CAITSGQGAVGYEQYF. In nucleotides, the CDR3 is TGTGCCATCACCTCGGGACAGGGGGCGGTTGGTTACGAGCAGTACTTC.

V and J are TRBV6-5 and TRBJ1-6; D remains ambiguous. This CDR3 contains 15 residues. Germline V gene data show CDR1 as MNHEY and CDR2 as SVGAGI. V lost 2 bases to trimming and J lost 2 bases, with 7 bases between them. CDR3 sequence (DNA): TGTGCCAGCAGTTACCGGCAGCCCTATAATTCACCCCTCCACTTT. Protein: CASSYRQPYNSPLHF.

The chain has TRBV2 and TRBJ2-1, with 7 bases lining up with TRBD1. Unmatched junction bases numbered 4, after V lost 3 bases and J lost 2 bases. Germline V gene lookup returns CDR1 SNHLY and CDR2 FYNNEI. The CDR3 has 15 amino acids. In DNA form, the CDR3 reads TGTGCCAGCAGTGAGGGACAGCCTACCTACAATGAGCAGTTCTTC. Its protein is CASSEGQPTYNEQFF.

The chain employs TRBV5-1 and TRBJ2-1, with D perhaps being TRBD1 or TRBD2 (5 bases each). Germline CDR1 SGHRS, CDR2 YFSETQ. The CDR3 totals 13 residues. The V end lost 4 bases, the J end lost 8 bases, and 13 bases lay between the germline ends. The CDR3 nucleotides are TGCGCCAGCAGCGTGGACGGGGACGATGAGCAGTTCTTC. This encodes CASSVDGDDEQFF.

V gene TRBV29-1 combines with J gene TRBJ1-1; D not certain. CDR3 length: 10 amino acids. Looked up from germline, CDR1 is SQVTM and CDR2 is ANQGSEA. V was cut by 2 bases and J by 11 bases, with 9 bases left in between. CDR3 protein: CSVETEWAFF. The CDR3 DNA reads TGCAGCGTTGAAACTGAATGGGCTTTCTTT. Looking up the rest from reference TRBV29-1 and TRBJ1-1 gives the full variable domain: SAVISQKPSRDICQRGTSLTIQCQVDSQVTMMFWYRQQPGQSLTLIATANQGSEATYESGFVIDKFPISRPNLTFSTLTVSNMSPEDSSIYLCSVETEWAFFGQGTRLTVV.

J is TRBJ2-5 and V is TRBV28, with TRBD1 identical over 8 bases. Unmatched junction bases numbered 14, after V lost 6 bases and J lost 5 bases. Germline CDR1 is MDHEN and CDR2 is SYDVKM. The CDR3 contains 16 residues. The CDR3 loop is CASSPPRTGIKETQYF. The DNA of the CDR3 is TGTGCCAGCAGCCCGCCCAGGACAGGGATAAAGGAGACCCAGTACTTC. Full variable domain (rest looked up from reference TRBV28 and TRBJ2-5): DVKVTQSSRYLVKRTGEKVFLECVQDMDHENMFWYRQDPGLGLRLIYFSYDVKMKEKGDIPEGYSVSREKKERFSLILESASTNQTSMYLCASSPPRTGIKETQYFGPGTRLLVL.

This rearrangement joins TRBV9 to TRBJ2-3, with D possibly being TRBD1 or TRBD2 (5 bases each). Germline V gene data show CDR1 as SGDLS and CDR2 as YYNGEE. The CDR3 runs 13 residues. Trimming shortened V by 3 bases and J by 4 bases, and 9 bases separated the two germline ends. The CDR3 DNA reads TGTGCCAGCAGCGCAGGGACCTCAGATACGCAGTATTTT. It encodes CASSAGTSDTQYF.

The chain couples TRBV19 to TRBJ1-2; 9 positions match TRBD1. The germline CDR1 and CDR2 sequences are LNHDA and SQIVND (reference sequence). This CDR3 contains 16 residues. The ends lost 1 base at V and 3 bases at J; junction bases unmatched: 6. The CDR3 region is CASSIVGTGKDYGYTF. For the CDR3, the DNA is TGTGCCAGTAGTATAGTGGGGACAGGGAAGGACTATGGCTACACCTTC.

The rearrangement uses TRBV10-3 and TRBJ1-1; D is undetermined. Germline CDR1 ENHRY, CDR2 SYGVKD. Trimming pared 3 bases from V and 7 bases from J, leaving 9 bases between. CDR3 size: 12 residues. This chain's CDR3 is CAISEGSLEAFF. The DNA of the CDR3 is TGTGCCATCAGTGAAGGGAGCCTTGAAGCTTTCTTT.

The rearrangement links TRBV6-6 to TRBJ1-2; possible D gene TRBD1, 5 bases. Germline loops: CDR1 MNHNY, CDR2 SVGAGI (reference sequence). The V gene lost 5 bases and the J gene lost 7 bases, with 17 bases spanning the gap. This CDR3 is 14 amino acids long. The CDR3 sequence: CASSIFTGTAGYTF. DNA of the CDR3: TGTGCCAGCAGTATCTTTACCGGGACCGCTGGCTACACCTTC.

The chain combines TRBV28 with TRBJ1-2; 8 bases line up with TRBD1. The CDR3 loop spans 14 amino acids. The V gene end was trimmed by 8 bases and the J gene end by 2 bases; junction bases not matched to a gene: 7. Looked up from germline, CDR1 is MDHEN and CDR2 is SYDVKM. The CDR3 loop is CASGGQGANYGYTF. For the CDR3, the DNA is TGTGCCAGCGGAGGACAGGGAGCGAACTATGGCTACACCTTC.

CDR3 in DNA: TGTGCCACCAGTGATTTGCAGAATGAGCAGTTCTTC. Its protein product is CATSDLQNEQFF. The chain recombines TRBV24-1 with TRBJ2-1; no definite D call. The CDR3 totals 12 residues. The V gene's germline CDR1 is KGHDR and CDR2 SFDVKD. The V and J ends lost 0 bases and 7 bases respectively, with 3 bases between them.

The V gene is TRBV3-1 (or the pseudogene TRBV3-2), the J gene TRBJ2-5; no firm D call. CDR3 length: 12 amino acids. V lost 0 bases, J lost 6 bases, and 5 bases lay in between. From germline, CDR1 is LGHDT and CDR2 YNNKEL (reference sequence). The CDR3 sequence is CASSQDSKTQYF. In nucleotides, the CDR3 is TGTGCCAGCAGCCAAGATTCGAAGACCCAGTACTTC.

This clone was found once. This sequence joins TRBV5-1 and TRBJ2-2, with 7 bases aligning to TRBD1. Germline trimming cut 7 bases from V and 4 bases from J; bases unmatched to any gene: 10. This CDR3 comprises 15 residues. The germline V gene encodes CDR1 SGHRS and CDR2 YFSETQ. The CDR3 bases are TGCGCCAGCGGACTCGACAGGGCGGGCACCGGGGAGCTGTTTTTT. Its translation: CASGLDRAGTGELFF.

Remarks on this clone: The same CDR3 arises from other DNA sequences in this sample as well. The V gene is TRBV12-3 or TRBV12-4, the J gene TRBJ1-2, with 10 bases identical to TRBD1. Germline trimming cut 3 bases from V and 7 bases from J; bases unmatched to any gene: 2. CDR3 length: 13 residues. The CDR3 reads CASSLGDRGGYTF. CDR3 DNA sequence: TGTGCCAGCAGTTTGGGGGACAGGGGTGGCTACACCTTC.

The table lists this clone with a few counts. Other DNA sequences within the sample encode an identical CDR3. The rearrangement joins TRBV5-1 to TRBJ2-7, with D unclear. Germline CDR1 reads SGHRS; CDR2 reads YFSETQ. This CDR3 is 13 amino acids long. Trimming removed 0 bases at V and 2 bases at J, with 6 bases between. In DNA, the CDR3 is TGCGCCAGCAGCTTGGACGGAGCCTACGAGCAGTACTTC. Its translation is CASSLDGAYEQYF. Based on the CDR3 plus reference TRBV5-1 and TRBJ2-7, the full variable domain is KAGVTQTPRYLIKTRGQQVTLSCSPISGHRSVSWYQQTPGQGLQFLFEYFSETQRNKGNFPGRFSGRQFSNSRSEMNVSTLELGDSALYLCASSLDGAYEQYFGPGTRLTVT.